Listed below are T cell receptor beta chains from one sample, sequenced in a study of regulatory T cells in long-lasting Graves disease. TCRdb used MiXCR to reprocess the multiplex PCR reads, holding one entry per CDR3 protein. The table has approximately 470,000 distinct CDR3 sequences, around 16% seen once; the top ten hold roughly an eighth. These data are also associated with another study on T cells in Graves' hyperthyroidism and ophthalmopathy.

The sequences come from peripheral blood mononuclear cells (PBMCs), collected at new diagnosis, from a patient treated with antithyroid drugs. Source of these receptors: a man in his forties or fifties with Graves disease. The CDR3 runs from the conserved cysteine through the conserved F or W. A D gene is named only where the DNA matches it firmly. For some rows the clone size is stated as once, few or many, or as a class when expanded; others skip it.

J: TRBJ2-7
V: TRBV27
size: .
D: TRBD2
DNA: TGTGCCAGCAGCTATTCCCCCCCCGGGACTAGCGGGTACTACGAGCAGTACTTC
CDR3: CASSYSPPGTSGYYEQYF

J: TRBJ2-1
V: TRBV12-3/TRBV12-4
size: many
D: .
DNA: TGTGCCAGCAGTGCCCTAACGGGGGCAGGCAATGAGCAGTTCTTC
CDR3: CASSALTGAGNEQFF

J: TRBJ2-2
V: TRBV5-1
size: many
D: .
DNA: TGCGCCAGCAGCTTGGAGGCAGAGGTTCCCGGGGAGCTGTTTTTT
CDR3: CASSLEAEVPGELFF

J: TRBJ2-2
V: TRBV6-1
size: many
D: TRBD1
DNA: TGTGCCAGTAGCCGGGACAGGGCCACCGGGGAGCTGTTTTTT
CDR3: CASSRDRATGELFF

J: TRBJ1-2
V: TRBV19
size: few
D: .
DNA: TGTGCCAGTAGCCGAGACCAGGTGCTTACCTATGGCTACACCTTC
CDR3: CASSRDQVLTYGYTF

J: TRBJ2-6
V: TRBV2
size: many
D: .
DNA: TGTGCCAGCAGGGCTGACAGCTCTGGGGCCAACGTCCTGACTTTC
CDR3: CASRADSSGANVLTF

J: TRBJ2-7
V: TRBV11-2
size: many
D: .
DNA: TGTGCCAGCAGCCGACAGATCCGCAATGGCGACTACGAGCAGTACTTC
CDR3: CASSRQIRNGDYEQYF

J: TRBJ2-5
V: TRBV4-1
size: few
D: TRBD1
DNA: TGCGCCAGCAGCCAAGCGGGACAGGGTGGGGGAGAGACCCAGTACTTC
CDR3: CASSQAGQGGGETQYF

J: TRBJ2-1
V: TRBV5-1
size: .
D: .
DNA: TGCGCCAGCAGCTTGGCCACAGGGAGAGAGCAGTTCTTC
CDR3: CASSLATGREQFF

J: TRBJ2-3
V: TRBV20-1
size: many
D: .
DNA: TGCAGTGCTGCCCTACTAGTTGGGGCAGATACGCAGTATTTT
CDR3: CSAALLVGADTQYF

J: TRBJ2-1
V: TRBV28
size: .
D: TRBD1
DNA: TGTGCCAGCAGGTCGGGACAGGGGATTTATGAGCAGTTCTTC
CDR3: CASRSGQGIYEQFF

J: TRBJ1-5
V: TRBV10-3
size: few
D: .
DNA: TGTGCCATCAGTGATCTGACAGGTGATGGTCAGCCCCAGCATTTT
CDR3: CAISDLTGDGQPQHF

J: TRBJ2-1
V: TRBV2
size: many
D: TRBD2
DNA: TGTGCCAGCAGTGGATTGGTGACTAGCGGGAGCCATGAGCAGTTCTTC
CDR3: CASSGLVTSGSHEQFF

J: TRBJ1-1
V: TRBV6-1
size: many
D: .
DNA: TGTGCCAGCAGGGGAGGTGAAGCTTTCTTT
CDR3: CASRGGEAFF

J: TRBJ2-7
V: TRBV3-1
size: .
D: .
DNA: TGTGCCAGCAGCGGAACTCGGCGAGGGAACACGTACTTC
CDR3: CASSGTRRGNTYF

J: TRBJ2-7
V: TRBV7-9
size: few
D: .
DNA: TGTGCCAGCAGCTTAGAAGTCGCGGGGAAATACGAGCAGTACTTC
CDR3: CASSLEVAGKYEQYF

J: TRBJ2-2
V: TRBV6-4
size: many
D: .
DNA: TGTGCCAGCAGTCCGGGTCCTGACACCGGGGAGCTGTTTTTT
CDR3: CASSPGPDTGELFF

J: TRBJ2-5
V: TRBV4-1
size: many
D: .
DNA: TGCGCCAGCAGCCTAATGGGGGCCCAGGAGACCCAGTACTTC
CDR3: CASSLMGAQETQYF

J: TRBJ2-5
V: TRBV3-1
size: many
D: TRBD2
DNA: TGTGCCAGCAGCCCGGGACTAGCGGGAGGAGGAGAGACCCAGTACTTC
CDR3: CASSPGLAGGGETQYF

J: TRBJ2-2
V: TRBV6-5
size: .
D: TRBD2
DNA: TGTGCCAGCAGTTACCGAACTAGCGGGAGGAGGGGCGGGGAGCTGTTTTTT
CDR3: CASSYRTSGRRGGELFF

J: TRBJ2-3
V: TRBV10-3
size: .
D: TRBD1
DNA: TGTGCCACCCAAACACAGGGGATCACAGATACGCAGTATTTT
CDR3: CATQTQGITDTQYF

J: TRBJ1-4
V: TRBV2
size: .
D: TRBD1
DNA: TGTGCCAGCAGTTTATACAGGGGTGGTGAAAAACTGTTTTTT
CDR3: CASSLYRGGEKLFF

J: TRBJ2-2
V: TRBV5-4
size: few
D: TRBD1
DNA: TGTGCCAGCAGCCAGAACAGGGGGCAATCCGGGGAGCTGTTTTTT
CDR3: CASSQNRGQSGELFF

J: TRBJ2-7
V: TRBV2
size: few
D: TRBD1
DNA: TGTGCCAGCTTTGAGATTCAGACAGGGGGCTACGAGCAGTACTTC
CDR3: CASFEIQTGGYEQYF

J: TRBJ1-1
V: TRBV6-1
size: many
D: TRBD1
DNA: TGTGCCAGCACAAAGGACAGGGTCGGAAAAACTGAAGCTTTCTTT
CDR3: CASTKDRVGKTEAFF

J: TRBJ2-1
V: TRBV13
size: .
D: .
DNA: TGTGCCAGCAGTGCGGGGAGCATACTCAATGAGCAGTTCTTC
CDR3: CASSAGSILNEQFF

J: TRBJ2-3
V: TRBV14
size: .
D: .
DNA: TGTGCCAGCAGCCAAGATGTAGGCCCCGGCACAGATACGCAGTATTTT
CDR3: CASSQDVGPGTDTQYF

J: TRBJ2-1
V: TRBV4-2
size: once
D: TRBD2
DNA: TGTGCCAGCAGTGAAAATAGCGGGGCTGCCTACAATGAGCAGTTCTTC
CDR3: CASSENSGAAYNEQFF

J: TRBJ2-5
V: TRBV9
size: few
D: .
DNA: TGTGCCAGCAGCCTCAGAACAGGTTCCCAAGAGACCCAGTACTTC
CDR3: CASSLRTGSQETQYF

J: TRBJ1-6
V: TRBV11-2
size: .
D: .
DNA: TGTGCCAGCAGTTCAGGAATCTATAATTCACCCCTCCACTTT
CDR3: CASSSGIYNSPLHF

J: TRBJ2-3
V: TRBV5-5
size: many
D: .
DNA: TGTGCCAGCAGCTTGCCGCAGGGGCATGGTATGATGCGAGCAGATACGCAGTATTTT
CDR3: CASSLPQGHGMMRADTQYF

J: TRBJ2-1
V: TRBV6-1
size: many
D: .
DNA: TGTGCCAGCAGTGACTCCCTCGGATTCAGCTCCTACAATGAGCAGTTCTTC
CDR3: CASSDSLGFSSYNEQFF

J: TRBJ2-1
V: TRBV12-3/TRBV12-4
size: .
D: .
DNA: TGTGCCAGCAGCCGTACCCTTCTAGAGCAGTTCTTC
CDR3: CASSRTLLEQFF

J: TRBJ1-1
V: TRBV6-1
size: .
D: TRBD1
DNA: TGTGCCAGCGGACTTACAGGGGGCATCGCTGAAGCTTTCTTT
CDR3: CASGLTGGIAEAFF

J: TRBJ2-5
V: TRBV29-1
size: many
D: .
DNA: TGCAGCGTTGAAGATCTTGGTACAGGCAGACTTTTAGAGACCCAGTACTTC
CDR3: CSVEDLGTGRLLETQYF

J: TRBJ2-1
V: TRBV20-1
size: many
D: .
DNA: TGCAGTGCTAGAGTTCTAACGAGGAGAGGTGAGCAGTTCTTC
CDR3: CSARVLTRRGEQFF

J: TRBJ2-5
V: TRBV19
size: .
D: .
DNA: TGTGCCGGTAGTATCGAGGGATTAGAGACCCAGTACTTC
CDR3: CAGSIEGLETQYF

J: TRBJ2-7
V: TRBV12-3/TRBV12-4
size: .
D: .
DNA: TGTGCCAGCAGTTTAGCTGGGGACCCAGCGGTCGAGCAGTACTTC
CDR3: CASSLAGDPAVEQYF

J: TRBJ2-7
V: TRBV19
size: few
D: .
DNA: TGTGCCAGTAAGGCGGCACCGAGCTCCTACGAGCAGTACTTC
CDR3: CASKAAPSSYEQYF